One sample yielded the 18 T cell receptor beta chains listed below, sequenced in a study of T-cell reconstitution after alpha-beta-depleted transplantation in children. Unique molecular identifiers were incorporated during preparation of the TCRbeta library. TCRdb analysed the PCR reads with MiXCR anew, one entry per CDR3 protein. This table has 360,000 or so distinct CDR3 sequences, 20% appearing once. This specimen was PBMCs from the stem cell graft donor, taken from the stem cell graft. Receptors were obtained from a human donor who donated a stem cell graft to a child with acute myeloid leukemia.

The gene calls are TRBV24-1 and TRBJ2-3; TRBD2 matches 14 bases. The CDR3 has 17 amino acids. Germline lookup yields CDR1 KGHDR and CDR2 SFDVKD. The trim removed 3 bases at V and 4 bases at J, leaving 5 bases unmatched. This CDR3 is CATSDPGTSGSADTQYF. DNA of the CDR3: TGTGCCACCAGTGATCCGGGGACTAGCGGGAGTGCAGATACGCAGTATTTT.

The gene calls are TRBV25-1 and TRBJ1-4; 10 nucleotides agree with TRBD1. CDR1 is MGHDK, CDR2 SYGVNS, per germline. The junction had 8 bases not matched to a gene; V was cut back by 5 bases and J by 8 bases. The CDR3 runs to 15 residues. The CDR3 nucleotides read TGTGCCAGCAGTCCAACGACAGGGGGCTTCGAAAAACTGTTTTTT. Its translation is CASSPTTGGFEKLFF.

This clonotype was found a few times. The chain carries TRBV20-1 and TRBJ2-7, with a weak D call TRBD2 (5 bases). Between the trimmed V and J ends, which lost 4 bases and 0 bases, there was a span of 16 bases. The CDR3 sequence is 15 residues long. Germline V gene data show CDR1 as DFQATT and CDR2 as SNEGSKA (reference sequence). CDR3 bases: TGCAGTGCTATGGACCGAAGACTACCCTCCTACGAGCAGTACTTC. It encodes CSAMDRRLPSYEQYF.

For this clonotype: Germline is not matched at one junction end, which may reflect a read error. The genes are TRBV18 and TRBJ2-1; no reliable D call. The CDR3 has 13 residues. In germline, CDR1 is KGHSH, CDR2 LQKENI. CDR3 in DNA: TGTGCCAGCTCTCCACAGAGTTACAATGAGCAGTTCTTC. Its translation is CASSPQSYNEQFF.

The chain combines TRBV18 with TRBJ2-1; 7 nucleotides match TRBD1. CDR3 length: 16 residues. Trimming took 2 bases from V and 5 from J; bases not matched to a gene: 9. Germline V gene lookup returns CDR1 KGHSH and CDR2 LQKENI. The CDR3 sequence is CASSPAYDRADNEQFF. The CDR3 nucleotides read TGTGCCAGCTCACCAGCCTATGACAGGGCCGACAATGAGCAGTTCTTC.

This chain joins TRBV5-1 and TRBJ2-7, with D tentatively TRBD2 (6 bases). V was pared by 0 bases and J by 3 bases, with 13 bases between. CDR1 is SGHRS, CDR2 YFSETQ, per germline. This CDR3 is built from 15 residues. The CDR3 region is CASSLAGTFIYEQYF. DNA of the CDR3: TGCGCCAGCAGCTTGGCCGGGACTTTCATCTACGAGCAGTACTTC. Variable domain in full (rest from reference TRBV5-1 and TRBJ2-7): KAGVTQTPRYLIKTRGQQVTLSCSPISGHRSVSWYQQTPGQGLQFLFEYFSETQRNKGNFPGRFSGRQFSNSRSEMNVSTLELGDSALYLCASSLAGTFIYEQYFGPGTRLTVT.

The chain carries TRBV6-1 and TRBJ2-2, with D hard to call. V lost 7 bases and J lost 5, with 11 bases in between. The CDR3 has 13 residues. The germline gives CDR1 MNHNS, CDR2 SASEGT. The CDR3 is CASKVAGTGELFF. CDR3 sequence (DNA): TGTGCCAGCAAAGTCGCCGGAACCGGGGAGCTGTTTTTT.

This clonotype came up many times. The CDR3 here is CSVEDQYEQYF. For the CDR3, the DNA is TGCAGCGTTGAAGATCAGTACGAGCAGTACTTC. V usage is TRBV29-1 and J usage is TRBJ2-7; D is undetermined. V was trimmed by 0 bases and J by 4 bases, leaving 4 bases between them. Germline assignment: CDR1 SQVTM and CDR2 ANQGSEA. The CDR3 extends over 11 amino acids.

The rearrangement joins TRBV5-1 to TRBJ2-5; 10 nucleotides align to TRBD2. This CDR3 has 16 residues. Germline V gene lookup returns CDR1 SGHRS and CDR2 YFSETQ. V trimming: 4 bases; J trimming: 0 bases; junction bases outside the gene matches: 6. The CDR3 region has the DNA TGCGCCAGCAGCCTGGGGACTAGCGCGTACCAAGAGACCCAGTACTTC. Its translation is CASSLGTSAYQETQYF.

The chain has TRBV4-1 and TRBJ2-7, with 7 bases fitting TRBD2. V lost 1 base and J lost 5; bases outside the gene matches: 8. The CDR3 loop spans 15 amino acids. CDR1 and CDR2 (germline): MGHRA, YSYEKL. The CDR3 sequence: CASSQVDSRGDEQYF. The CDR3 nucleotides are TGCGCCAGCAGCCAAGTTGACAGCCGGGGGGACGAGCAGTACTTC.

The chain has TRBV4-3 and TRBJ1-1; possible D gene TRBD1, 6 bases. V shed 0 bases and J shed 4 bases, with 15 bases lying between them. Germline lookup yields CDR1 LGHNA and CDR2 YSLEER. The CDR3 has 16 residues. CDR3 nucleotides: TGCGCCAGCAGCCAAGAAGCCGGGGGCGGGGGCACTGAAGCTTTCTTT. Translation gives CASSQEAGGGGTEAFF.

The genes are TRBV7-9 and TRBJ2-6, with a weak D call TRBD1 (5 bases). This CDR3 has 17 residues. Germline V gene lookup returns CDR1 SEHNR and CDR2 FQNEAQ (reference sequence). V lost 1 base and J 0 bases, leaving 10 bases between the germline ends. CDR3 amino acids: CASSLGQGSSGANVLTF. The CDR3 DNA is TGTGCCAGCAGCTTAGGTCAGGGAAGCTCTGGGGCCAACGTCCTGACTTTC. Supplemented by reference TRBV7-9 and TRBJ2-6, the full variable domain reads DTGVSQNPRHKITKRGQNVTFRCDPISEHNRLYWYRQTLGQGPEFLTYFQNEAQLEKSRLLSDRFSAERPKGSFSTLEIQRTEQGDSAMYLCASSLGQGSSGANVLTFGAGSRLTVL.

V and J are TRBV29-1 and TRBJ1-4, with 10 nucleotides matching TRBD1. J gave up 9 bases and V 7 bases, and 5 bases lay outside the gene matches. The CDR3 has 12 amino acids. The germline V gene encodes CDR1 SQVTM and CDR2 ANQGSEA. CDR3 nucleotide sequence: TGCAGCGCCGGGACAGGGGAAAAAAAACTGTTTTTT. Translated, it gives CSAGTGEKKLFF.

A few counts support this clonotype. The chain recombines TRBV10-1 with TRBJ2-7; tentatively, D is TRBD1 (6 bases). The CDR3 consists of 12 residues. The V gene lost 10 bases and the J gene lost 3 bases, with 13 bases spanning the gap. Germline values: CDR1 WNHNN, CDR2 SYGVQD (reference sequence). CDR3 nucleotide sequence: TGCGCCAACCGGGGACAACGCTACGAGCAGTACTTC. Translating it yields CANRGQRYEQYF.

CDR3 loop: CASSGDRGGEQYF. CDR3 in DNA: TGTGCCAGCAGTGGGGACAGGGGAGGCGAGCAGTACTTC. V usage is TRBV2 and J usage is TRBJ2-7, with 10 bases that match TRBD1. Germline V CDR1 and CDR2: SNHLY, FYNNEI. The CDR3 is 13 residues long. V dropped 4 bases and J dropped 6; count of bases not matched to a gene: 3.

This clonotype was seen a handful of times. The chain is built from TRBV5-1 and TRBJ2-1; D unclear. V dropped 7 bases and J dropped 0 bases, with 11 bases sitting between them. This CDR3 has 14 residues. Per germline, CDR1 SGHRS and CDR2 YFSETQ. Written as DNA, the CDR3 is TGCGCCAGCGCGAACGATAGCTCCTACAATGAGCAGTTCTTC. Translation: CASANDSSYNEQFF.

This chain uses TRBV4-3 with TRBJ2-5, with 9 bases lining up with TRBD2. The V segment lost 2 bases and the J segment 5 bases; nucleotides outside the gene matches: 6. This CDR3 contains 15 residues. Germline-derived CDR1 and CDR2 are LGHNA and YSLEER. DNA for the CDR3: TGCGCCAGCAGCCAACAAGCGGGAGGAGTGGAGACCCAGTACTTC. This encodes CASSQQAGGVETQYF.

This clonotype was seen many times. The chain carries TRBV2 and TRBJ2-1; D is unclear. Trimming shortened V by 4 bases and J by 3 bases, and 1 base separated the two germline ends. CDR1 is SNHLY, CDR2 FYNNEI, per germline. This CDR3 spans 11 amino acids. This CDR3 is CASSVYNEQFF. DNA for the CDR3: TGTGCCAGCAGTGTCTACAATGAGCAGTTCTTC.